One T cell receptor (beta chain) is described in this entry. Its antigen is not known. An end of the junction differs from the germline gene, which may be a read error. Germline-derived CDR1 and CDR2 are KGHSH and LQKENI. The CDR3 consists of 15 residues. The data are from a study of identical twins. Study results and limitations: Partly confounded zero-insertion analyses could result from invariant MAIT and iNKT cells.

TCRdb itself ran the 5' RACE reads through MiXCR, one entry per CDR3 protein. Among hundreds of thousands of distinct CDR3 sequences listed, 6% to 9% were seen once. The sample also formed part of further work on yellow fever vaccine responses in identical twins.

The material sequenced was memory (CD45RO+) T cells sorted from blood. The chain joins TRBV18 to TRBJ2-1; 10 bases align to TRBD2. The sequence derives from a woman under 30 in good health. In DNA form, the CDR3 reads TGTGCCAGCTCGCCACTAGCGGGGACCTACAATGAGCAGTTCTTC. It specifies CASSPLAGTYNEQFF.